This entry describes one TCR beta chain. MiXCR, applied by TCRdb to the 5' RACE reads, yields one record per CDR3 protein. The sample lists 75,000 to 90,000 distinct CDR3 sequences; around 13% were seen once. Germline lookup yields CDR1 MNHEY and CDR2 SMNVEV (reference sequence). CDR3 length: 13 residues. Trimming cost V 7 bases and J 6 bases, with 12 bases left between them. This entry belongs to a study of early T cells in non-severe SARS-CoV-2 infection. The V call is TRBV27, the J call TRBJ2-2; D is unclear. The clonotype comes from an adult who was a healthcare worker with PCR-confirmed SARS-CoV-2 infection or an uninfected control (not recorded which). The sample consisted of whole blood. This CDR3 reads CASTRDKSGELFF. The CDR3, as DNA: TGTGCCAGCACTCGAGATAAATCCGGGGAGCTGTTTTTT.